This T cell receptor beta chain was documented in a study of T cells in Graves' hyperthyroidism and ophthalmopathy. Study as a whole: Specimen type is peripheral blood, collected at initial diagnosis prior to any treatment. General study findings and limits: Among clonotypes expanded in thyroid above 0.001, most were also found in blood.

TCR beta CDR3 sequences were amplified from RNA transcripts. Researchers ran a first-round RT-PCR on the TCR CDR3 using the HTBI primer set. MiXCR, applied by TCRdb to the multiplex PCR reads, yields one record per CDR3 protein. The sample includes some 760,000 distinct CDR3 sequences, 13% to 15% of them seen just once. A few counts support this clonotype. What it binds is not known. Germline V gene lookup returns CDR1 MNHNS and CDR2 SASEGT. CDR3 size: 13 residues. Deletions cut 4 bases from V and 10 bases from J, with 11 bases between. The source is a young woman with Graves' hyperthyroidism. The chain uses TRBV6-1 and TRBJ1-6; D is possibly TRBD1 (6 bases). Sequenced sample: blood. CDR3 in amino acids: CASSGQEGSPLHF. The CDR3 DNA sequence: TGTGCCAGCAGTGGACAGGAGGGCTCACCCCTCCACTTT.